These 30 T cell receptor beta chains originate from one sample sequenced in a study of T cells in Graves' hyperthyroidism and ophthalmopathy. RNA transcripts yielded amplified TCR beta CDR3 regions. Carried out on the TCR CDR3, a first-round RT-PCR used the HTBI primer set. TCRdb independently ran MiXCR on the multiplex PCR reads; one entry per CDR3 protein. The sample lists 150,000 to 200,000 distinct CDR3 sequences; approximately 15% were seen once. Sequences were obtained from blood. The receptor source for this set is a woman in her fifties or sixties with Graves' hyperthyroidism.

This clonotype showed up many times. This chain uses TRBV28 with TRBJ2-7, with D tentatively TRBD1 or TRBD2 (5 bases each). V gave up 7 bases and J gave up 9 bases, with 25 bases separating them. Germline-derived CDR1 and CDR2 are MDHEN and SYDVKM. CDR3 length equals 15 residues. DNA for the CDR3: TGTGCCAGCACTAGTTATCCCGCCGGGGCCGGAGGGCAGTACTTC. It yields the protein CASTSYPAGAGGQYF.

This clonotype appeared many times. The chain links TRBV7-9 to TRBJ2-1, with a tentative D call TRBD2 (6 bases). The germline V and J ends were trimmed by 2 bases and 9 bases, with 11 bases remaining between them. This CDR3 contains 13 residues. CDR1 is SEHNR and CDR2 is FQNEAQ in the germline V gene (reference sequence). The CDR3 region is CASSLQGRGEQFF. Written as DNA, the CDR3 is TGTGCCAGCAGCTTACAAGGGCGGGGTGAGCAGTTCTTC.

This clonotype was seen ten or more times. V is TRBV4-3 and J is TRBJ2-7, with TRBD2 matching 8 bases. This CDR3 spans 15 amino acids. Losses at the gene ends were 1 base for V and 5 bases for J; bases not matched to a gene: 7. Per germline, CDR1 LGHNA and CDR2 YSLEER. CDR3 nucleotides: TGCGCCAGCAGCCAAGCGGGACTAGGGGCCCACGAGCAGTACTTC. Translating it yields CASSQAGLGAHEQYF.

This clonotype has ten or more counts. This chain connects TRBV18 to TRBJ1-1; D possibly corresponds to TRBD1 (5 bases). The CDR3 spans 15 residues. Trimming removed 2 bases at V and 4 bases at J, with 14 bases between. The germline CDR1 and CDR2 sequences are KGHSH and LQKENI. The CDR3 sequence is CASSPSSSGATEAFF. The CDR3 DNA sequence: TGTGCCAGCTCACCATCATCATCCGGGGCCACTGAAGCTTTCTTT. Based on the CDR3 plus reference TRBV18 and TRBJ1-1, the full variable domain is NAGVMQNPRHLVRRRGQEARLRCSPMKGHSHVYWYRQLPEEGLKFMVYLQKENIIDESGMPKERFSAEFPKEGPSILRIQQVVRGDSAAYFCASSPSSSGATEAFFGQGTRLTVV.

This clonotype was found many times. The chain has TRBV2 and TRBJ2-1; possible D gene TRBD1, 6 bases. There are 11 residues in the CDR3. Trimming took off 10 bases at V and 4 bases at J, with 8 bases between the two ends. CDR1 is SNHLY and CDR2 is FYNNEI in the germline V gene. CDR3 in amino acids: CATTGYNEQFF. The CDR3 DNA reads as TGTGCCACGACAGGTTACAATGAGCAGTTCTTC.

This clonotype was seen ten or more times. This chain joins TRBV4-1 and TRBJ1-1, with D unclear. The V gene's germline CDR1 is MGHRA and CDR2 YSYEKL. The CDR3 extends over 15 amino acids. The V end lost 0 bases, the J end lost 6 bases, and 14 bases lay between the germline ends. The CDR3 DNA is TGCGCCAGCAGCCAAGATCAGGCAGGATTGGCTGAAGCTTTCTTT. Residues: CASSQDQAGLAEAFF.

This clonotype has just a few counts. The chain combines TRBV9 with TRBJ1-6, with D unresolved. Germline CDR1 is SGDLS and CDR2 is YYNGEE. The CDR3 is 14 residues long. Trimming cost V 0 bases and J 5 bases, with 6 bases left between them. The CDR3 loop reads CASSVEGNNSPLHF. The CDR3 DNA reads TGTGCCAGCAGCGTAGAAGGTAATAATTCACCCCTCCACTTT. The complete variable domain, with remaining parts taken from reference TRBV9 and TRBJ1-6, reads DSGVTQTPKHLITATGQRVTLRCSPRSGDLSVYWYQQSLDQGLQFLIQYYNGEERAKGNILERFSAQQFPDLHSELNLSSLELGDSALYFCASSVEGNNSPLHFGNGTRLTVT.

The CDR3 DNA reads as TGTGCCAGCAGCCCCAGTGGGACAGAAAAGAACACTGAAGCTTTCTTT. This gives the protein CASSPSGTEKNTEAFF. The gene calls are TRBV7-3 and TRBJ1-1; 7 bases align to TRBD1. The CDR3 loop spans 16 amino acids. Germline V CDR1 and CDR2: SGHTA, FQGTGA. The trim removed 5 bases at V and 1 base at J, leaving 10 bases unmatched.

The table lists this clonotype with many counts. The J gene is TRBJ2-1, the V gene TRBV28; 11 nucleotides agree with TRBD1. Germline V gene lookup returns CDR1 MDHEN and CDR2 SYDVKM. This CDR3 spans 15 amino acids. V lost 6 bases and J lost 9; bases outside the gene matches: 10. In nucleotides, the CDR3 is TGTGCCAGCAGATCCGGGACAGGGGGTAAGGGTGAGCAGTTCTTC. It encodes CASRSGTGGKGEQFF.

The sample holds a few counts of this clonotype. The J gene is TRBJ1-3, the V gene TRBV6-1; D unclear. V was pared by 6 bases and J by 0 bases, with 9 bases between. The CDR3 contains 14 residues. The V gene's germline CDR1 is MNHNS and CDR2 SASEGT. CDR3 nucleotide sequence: TGTGCCAGCAGACGGGCTTACTCTGGAAACACCATATATTTT. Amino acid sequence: CASRRAYSGNTIYF.

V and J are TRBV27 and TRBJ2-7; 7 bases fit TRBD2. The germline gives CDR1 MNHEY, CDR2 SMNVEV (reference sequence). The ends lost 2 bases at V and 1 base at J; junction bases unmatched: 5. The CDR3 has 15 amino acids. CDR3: CASSLAGGVSYEQYF. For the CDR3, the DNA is TGTGCCAGCAGTTTAGCTGGGGGGGTATCCTACGAGCAGTACTTC.

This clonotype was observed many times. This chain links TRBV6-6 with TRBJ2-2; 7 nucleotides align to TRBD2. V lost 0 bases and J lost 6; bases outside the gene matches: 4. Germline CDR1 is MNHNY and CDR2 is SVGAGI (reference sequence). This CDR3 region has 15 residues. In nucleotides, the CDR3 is TGTGCCAGCAGTTACTCGCAGGGAGGGCCCGGGGAGCTGTTTTTT. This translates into CASSYSQGGPGELFF.

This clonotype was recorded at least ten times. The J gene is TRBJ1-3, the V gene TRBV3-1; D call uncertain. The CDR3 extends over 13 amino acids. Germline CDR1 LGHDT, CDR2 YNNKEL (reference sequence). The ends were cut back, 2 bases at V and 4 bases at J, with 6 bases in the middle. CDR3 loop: CASSQLQGNTIYF. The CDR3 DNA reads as TGTGCCAGCAGCCAACTCCAGGGAAACACCATATATTTT.

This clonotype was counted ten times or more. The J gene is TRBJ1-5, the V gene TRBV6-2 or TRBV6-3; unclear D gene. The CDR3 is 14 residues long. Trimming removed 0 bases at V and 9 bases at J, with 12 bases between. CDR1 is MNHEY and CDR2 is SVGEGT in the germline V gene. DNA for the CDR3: TGTGCCAGCAGTTACTCGTACGGCAGCGGGCCCCAGCATTTT. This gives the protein CASSYSYGSGPQHF.

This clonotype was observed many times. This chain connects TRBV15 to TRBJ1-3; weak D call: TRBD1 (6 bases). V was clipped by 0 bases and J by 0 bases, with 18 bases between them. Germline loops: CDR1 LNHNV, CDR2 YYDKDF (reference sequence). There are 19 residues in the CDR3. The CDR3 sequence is CATSRDLETGQSSGNTIYF. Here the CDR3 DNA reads TGTGCCACCAGCAGAGACCTCGAGACAGGTCAGAGCTCTGGAAACACCATATATTTT.

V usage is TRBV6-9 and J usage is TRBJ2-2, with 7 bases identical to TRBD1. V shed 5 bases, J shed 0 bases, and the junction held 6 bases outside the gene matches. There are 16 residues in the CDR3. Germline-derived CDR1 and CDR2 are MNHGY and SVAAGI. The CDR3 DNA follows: TGTGCCAGCAGTCTTCGACAGGGTCCGAACACCGGGGAGCTGTTTTTT. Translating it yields CASSLRQGPNTGELFF.

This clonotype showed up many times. The CDR3 DNA sequence: TGTGCCAGCAGCTCGGATCGAGGACCTGAAGCTTTCTTT. Protein: CASSSDRGPEAFF. This chain uses TRBV5-4 with TRBJ1-1; no reliable D call. The germline CDR1 and CDR2 sequences are SGHNT and YYREEE (reference sequence). The CDR3 is 13 amino acids. V gave up 3 bases and J gave up 6 bases, with 12 bases separating them.

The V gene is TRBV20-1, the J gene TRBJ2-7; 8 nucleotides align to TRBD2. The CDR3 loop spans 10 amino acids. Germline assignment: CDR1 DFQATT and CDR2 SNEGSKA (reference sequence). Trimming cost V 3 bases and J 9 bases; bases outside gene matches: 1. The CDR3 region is CSARGTRQYF. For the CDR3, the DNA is TGCAGTGCTAGGGGGACTAGGCAGTACTTC.

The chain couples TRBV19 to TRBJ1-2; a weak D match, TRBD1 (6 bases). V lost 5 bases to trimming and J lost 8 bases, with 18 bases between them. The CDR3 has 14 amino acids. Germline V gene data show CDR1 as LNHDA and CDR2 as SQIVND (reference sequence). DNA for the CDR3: TGTGCCAGTAGTTTAACTGGGGGCAGGCAAGGCTACACCTTC. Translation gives CASSLTGGRQGYTF.

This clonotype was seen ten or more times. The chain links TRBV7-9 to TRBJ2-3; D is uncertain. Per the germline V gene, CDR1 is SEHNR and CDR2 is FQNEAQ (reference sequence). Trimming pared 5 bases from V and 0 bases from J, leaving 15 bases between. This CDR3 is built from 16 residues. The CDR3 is CASSPRTEASTDTQYF. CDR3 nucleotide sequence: TGTGCCAGCAGCCCCCGGACGGAAGCTAGCACAGATACGCAGTATTTT.

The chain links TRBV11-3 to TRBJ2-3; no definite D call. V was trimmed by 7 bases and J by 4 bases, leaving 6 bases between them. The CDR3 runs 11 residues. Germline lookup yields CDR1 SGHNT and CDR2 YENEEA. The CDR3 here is CASTLPDTQYF. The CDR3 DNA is TGTGCCAGCACCCTACCAGATACGCAGTATTTT.

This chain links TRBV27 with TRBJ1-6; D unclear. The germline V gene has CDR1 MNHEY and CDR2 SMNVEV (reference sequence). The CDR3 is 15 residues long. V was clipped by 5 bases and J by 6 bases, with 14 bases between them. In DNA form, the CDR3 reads TGTGCCAGCAGTCCAGCTGACCGTTGTAATTCACCCCTCCACTTT. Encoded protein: CASSPADRCNSPLHF.

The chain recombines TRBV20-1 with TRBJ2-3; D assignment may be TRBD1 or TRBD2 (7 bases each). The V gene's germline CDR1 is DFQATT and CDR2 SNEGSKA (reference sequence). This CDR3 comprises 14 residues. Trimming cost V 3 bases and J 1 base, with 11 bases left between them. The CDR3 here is CSASPGGGTDTQYF. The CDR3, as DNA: TGCAGTGCTAGTCCAGGGGGGGGCACAGATACGCAGTATTTT.

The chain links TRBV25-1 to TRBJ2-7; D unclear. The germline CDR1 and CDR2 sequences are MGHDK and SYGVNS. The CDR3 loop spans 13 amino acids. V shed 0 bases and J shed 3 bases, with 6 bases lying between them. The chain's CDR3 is CASSEYPDYEQYF. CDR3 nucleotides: TGTGCCAGCAGTGAATATCCAGACTACGAGCAGTACTTC.

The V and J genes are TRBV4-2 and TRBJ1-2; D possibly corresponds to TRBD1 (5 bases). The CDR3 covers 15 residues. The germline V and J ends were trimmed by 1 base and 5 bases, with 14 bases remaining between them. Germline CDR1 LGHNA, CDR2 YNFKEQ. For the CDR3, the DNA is TGTGCCAGCAGCCAAGCTGCAGGGACCGGTTATGGCTACACCTTC. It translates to CASSQAAGTGYGYTF.

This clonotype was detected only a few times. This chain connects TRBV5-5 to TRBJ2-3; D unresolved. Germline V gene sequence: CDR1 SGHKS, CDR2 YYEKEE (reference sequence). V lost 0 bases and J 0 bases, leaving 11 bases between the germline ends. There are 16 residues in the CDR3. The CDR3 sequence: CASSLGHSTSTDTQYF. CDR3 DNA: TGTGCCAGCAGCTTGGGTCACTCGACTAGCACAGATACGCAGTATTTT.

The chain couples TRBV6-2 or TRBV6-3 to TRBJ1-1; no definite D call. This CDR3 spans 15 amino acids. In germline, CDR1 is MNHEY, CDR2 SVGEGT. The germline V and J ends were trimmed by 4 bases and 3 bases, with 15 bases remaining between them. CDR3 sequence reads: CASSFSYGGDTEAFF. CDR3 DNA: TGTGCCAGCAGTTTTTCCTACGGAGGCGACACTGAAGCTTTCTTT.

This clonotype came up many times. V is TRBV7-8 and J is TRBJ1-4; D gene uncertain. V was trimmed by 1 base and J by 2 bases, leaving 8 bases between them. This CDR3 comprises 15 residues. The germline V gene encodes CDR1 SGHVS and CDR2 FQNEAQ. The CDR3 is CASSLGRTTNEKLFF. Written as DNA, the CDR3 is TGTGCCAGCAGCTTAGGGAGGACTACTAATGAAAAACTGTTTTTT.

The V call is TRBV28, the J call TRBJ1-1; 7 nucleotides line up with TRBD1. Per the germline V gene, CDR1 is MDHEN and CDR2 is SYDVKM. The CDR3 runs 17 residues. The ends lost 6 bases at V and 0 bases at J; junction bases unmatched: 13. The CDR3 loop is CASRRRGEGAVNTEAFF. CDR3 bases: TGTGCCAGCAGGCGGAGGGGGGAGGGGGCAGTGAACACTGAAGCTTTCTTT.

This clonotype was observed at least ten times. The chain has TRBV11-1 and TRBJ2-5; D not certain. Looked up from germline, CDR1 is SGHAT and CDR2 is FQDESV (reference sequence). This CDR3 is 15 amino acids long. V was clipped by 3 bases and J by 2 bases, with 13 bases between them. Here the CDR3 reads CASSFLKLPQETQYF. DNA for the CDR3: TGTGCCAGCAGCTTCCTGAAATTGCCTCAAGAGACCCAGTACTTC. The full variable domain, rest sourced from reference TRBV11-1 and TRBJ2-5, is EAEVAQSPRYKITEKSQAVAFWCDPISGHATLYWYRQILGQGPELLVQFQDESVVDDSQLPKDRFSAERLKGVDSTLKIQPAELGDSAMYLCASSFLKLPQETQYFGPGTRLLVL.